This T cell receptor (beta chain) was sequenced during a study of control samples from healthy donors and cancer patients. The CDR3 spans 14 residues. The trim removed 5 bases at V and 3 bases at J, leaving 4 bases unmatched. Germline lookup yields CDR1 LNHDA and CDR2 SQIVND (reference sequence). Only in-frame clones appear in the TCRdb table, and some are missing; sequencing was by immunoSEQ multiplex PCR. The sample has 95,000 to 150,000 clones, roughly 86% seen once; the top ten hold 2.5% to 3.5%. The chain uses TRBV19 and TRBJ1-5, with TRBD1 matching over 7 bases. The sequenced material came from blood. This receptor was taken from a man aged 60-69 years in good health. In DNA, the CDR3 is TGTGCCAGTAGTGGGGGGACAGCCAATCAGCCCCAGCATTTT. It translates to CASSGGTANQPQHF.